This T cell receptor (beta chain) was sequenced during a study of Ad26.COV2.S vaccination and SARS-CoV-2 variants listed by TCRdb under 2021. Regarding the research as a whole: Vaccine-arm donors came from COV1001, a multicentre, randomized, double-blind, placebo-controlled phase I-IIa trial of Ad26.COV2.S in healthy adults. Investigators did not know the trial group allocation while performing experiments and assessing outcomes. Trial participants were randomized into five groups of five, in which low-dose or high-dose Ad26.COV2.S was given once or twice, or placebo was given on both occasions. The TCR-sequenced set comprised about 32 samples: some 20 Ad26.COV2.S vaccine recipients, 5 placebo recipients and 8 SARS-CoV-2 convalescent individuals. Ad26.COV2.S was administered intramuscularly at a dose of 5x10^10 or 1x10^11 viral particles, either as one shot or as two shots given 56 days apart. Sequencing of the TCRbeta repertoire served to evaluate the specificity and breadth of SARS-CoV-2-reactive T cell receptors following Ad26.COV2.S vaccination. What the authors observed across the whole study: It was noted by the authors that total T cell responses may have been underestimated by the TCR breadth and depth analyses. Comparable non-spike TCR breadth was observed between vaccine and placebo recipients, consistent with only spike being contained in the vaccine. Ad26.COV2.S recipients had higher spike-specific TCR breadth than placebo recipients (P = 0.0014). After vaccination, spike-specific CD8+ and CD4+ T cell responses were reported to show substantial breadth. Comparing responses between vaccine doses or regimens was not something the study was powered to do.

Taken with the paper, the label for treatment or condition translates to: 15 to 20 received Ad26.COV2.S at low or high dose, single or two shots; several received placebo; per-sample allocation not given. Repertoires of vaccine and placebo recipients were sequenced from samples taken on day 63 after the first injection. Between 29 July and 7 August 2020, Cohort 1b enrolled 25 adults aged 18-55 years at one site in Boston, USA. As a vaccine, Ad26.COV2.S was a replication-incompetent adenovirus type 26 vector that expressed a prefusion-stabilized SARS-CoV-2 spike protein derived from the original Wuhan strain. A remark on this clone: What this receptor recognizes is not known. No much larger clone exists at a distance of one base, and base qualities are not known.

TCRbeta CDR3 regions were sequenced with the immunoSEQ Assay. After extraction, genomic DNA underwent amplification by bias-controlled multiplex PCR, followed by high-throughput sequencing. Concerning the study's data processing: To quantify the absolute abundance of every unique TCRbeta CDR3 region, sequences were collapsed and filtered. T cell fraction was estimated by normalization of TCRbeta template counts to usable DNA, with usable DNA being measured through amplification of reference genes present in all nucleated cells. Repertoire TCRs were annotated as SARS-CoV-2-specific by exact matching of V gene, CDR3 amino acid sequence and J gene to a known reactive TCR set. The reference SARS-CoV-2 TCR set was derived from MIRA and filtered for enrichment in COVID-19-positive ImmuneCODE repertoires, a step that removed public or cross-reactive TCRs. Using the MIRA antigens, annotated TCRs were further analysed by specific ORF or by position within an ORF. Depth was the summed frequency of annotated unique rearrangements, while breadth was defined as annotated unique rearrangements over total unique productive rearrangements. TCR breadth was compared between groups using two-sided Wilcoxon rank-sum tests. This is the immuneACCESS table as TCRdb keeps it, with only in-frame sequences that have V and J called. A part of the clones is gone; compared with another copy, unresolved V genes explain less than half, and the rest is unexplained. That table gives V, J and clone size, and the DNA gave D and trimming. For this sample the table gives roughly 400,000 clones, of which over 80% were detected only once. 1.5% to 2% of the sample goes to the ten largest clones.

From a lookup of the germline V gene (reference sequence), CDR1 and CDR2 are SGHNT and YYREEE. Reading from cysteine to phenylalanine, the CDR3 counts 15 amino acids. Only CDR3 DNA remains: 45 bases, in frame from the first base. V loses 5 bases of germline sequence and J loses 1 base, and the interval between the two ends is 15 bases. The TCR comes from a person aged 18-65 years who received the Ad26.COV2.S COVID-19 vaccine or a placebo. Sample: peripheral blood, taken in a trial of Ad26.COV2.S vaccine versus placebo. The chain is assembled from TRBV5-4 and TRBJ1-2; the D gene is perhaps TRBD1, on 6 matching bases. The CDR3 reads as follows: CASRLKGGYNYGYTF. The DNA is TGTGCCAGCAGACTAAAGGGGGGATATAACTATGGCTACACCTTC.